What follows are 5 T cell receptor beta chains derived from one specimen sequenced in a study of cytomegalovirus exposure and HLA in healthy donors. Libraries were prepared by immunoSEQ multiplex PCR; TCRdb keeps only in-frame clonotypes and omits some of them. The repertoire holds 45,000 or so clones, with roughly 93% as singletons. Sequences were obtained from PBMCs. These TCRs come from a young woman in good health and CMV-seronegative.

The rearrangement uses TRBV30 and TRBJ1-1; the D is unclear. Germline lookup yields CDR1 GTSNPN and CDR2 SVGIG (reference sequence). The CDR3 spans 11 residues. V was clipped by 3 bases and J by 0 bases, with 2 bases between them. The CDR3 protein is CAWSLNTEAFF. Written as DNA, the CDR3 is TGTGCCTGGAGCTTGAACACTGAAGCTTTCTTT.

V is TRBV7-8 and J is TRBJ1-4, with 9 nucleotides matching TRBD1. CDR3 size: 18 residues. Germline trimming cut 5 bases from V and 3 bases from J; bases unmatched to any gene: 13. Germline V gene sequence: CDR1 SGHVS, CDR2 FQNEAQ. The CDR3 loop is CASSLDVPGQGPNEKLFF. For the CDR3, the DNA is TGTGCCAGCAGCCTCGACGTCCCGGGACAGGGACCTAATGAAAAACTGTTTTTT.

The genes are TRBV6-6 and TRBJ2-7; TRBD1 agrees at 7 bases. Germline CDR1 is MNHNY and CDR2 is SVGAGI (reference sequence). V trimming: 2 bases; J trimming: 2 bases; junction bases outside the gene matches: 3. CDR3 length: 14 amino acids. CDR3 DNA: TGTGCCAGCAGTTACCTTACAGGGGCCTACGAGCAGTACTTC. It codes for CASSYLTGAYEQYF.

The genes are TRBV2 and TRBJ1-2; the match to TRBD1 covers 7 bases. V was pared by 5 bases and J by 4 bases, with 10 bases of the junction left unmatched. The CDR3 covers 15 residues. Germline CDR1 is SNHLY and CDR2 is FYNNEI. CDR3 residues: CASSSGDRLPYGYTF. In DNA form, the CDR3 reads TGTGCCAGCAGTTCCGGGGACAGACTGCCCTATGGCTACACCTTC.

The rearrangement links TRBV7-2 to TRBJ2-7; 11 bases are shared with TRBD2. The CDR3 extends over 18 amino acids. Germline assignment: CDR1 SGHTA and CDR2 FQGNSA. With 1 base clipped from V and 0 bases from J, the junction kept 8 bases outside the gene matches. Here the CDR3 DNA reads TGTGCCAGCAGCTTAGAGGCTAGCGGGGGGATCAGCTCCTACGAGCAGTACTTC. It encodes CASSLEASGGISSYEQYF.